The T cell receptor (beta chain) under discussion was sequenced for a study of Ad26.COV2.S vaccination and SARS-CoV-2 variants. Broader study findings: Individuals receiving vaccine had higher spike-specific TCR breadth than placebo recipients did.

This clone was counted only a few times. Antigen specificity is unknown. Treatment given: around 19 received Ad26.COV2.S at low or high dose, single or two shots; about 5 received placebo; per-sample allocation not given. Following the first vaccine or placebo injection, samples were taken on day 63. An adult aged 18-55 years in Boston served as the donor. The germline CDR1 and CDR2 sequences are PRHDT and FYEKMQ (reference sequence). V shed 5 bases, J shed 7 bases, and the junction held 2 bases outside the gene matches. There are 13 residues in the CDR3. Method: immunoSEQ multiplex PCR; TCRdb's copy keeps in-frame clones and lacks some. Of around 270,000 clones in the sample, around 88% are singletons; the top ten hold roughly 3%.

The sample in question was peripheral blood, obtained in a trial of Ad26.COV2.S vaccine versus placebo. The source of this sequence is a person aged 18-65 years who received the Ad26.COV2.S COVID-19 vaccine or a placebo. The chain couples TRBV13 to TRBJ2-7; 13 bases agree with TRBD2. The CDR3 DNA reads TGTGCCAGCAGCGGACTAGCGGGGGAAGAGCAGTACGTC. This translates into CASSGLAGEEQYV.